This T cell receptor (beta chain) was sequenced in a study of CD8 T cells in Susac syndrome. An input of about 0.45 to 1 ug of RNA was subjected to reverse transcription using random hexamers. TCRdb reprocessed the immunoSEQ multiplex PCR reads with MiXCR, giving one entry per CDR3 protein. Of 150,000 to 200,000 distinct CDR3 sequences in the sample, 85% to 95% were seen once. Sequencing of TCR beta, carried out with a high-throughput approach, was applied to CD8+ and CD4+ T cells from the blood. The CDR3 has 12 residues. Germline V CDR1 and CDR2: SGHTA, FQGTGA. V dropped 5 bases and J dropped 8 bases, with 9 bases sitting between them.

What was sequenced was CD4+ T cells from PBMCs. The sequence derives from a human donor with Susac syndrome. The rearrangement uses TRBV7-3 and TRBJ2-2, with D possibly being TRBD2 (6 bases). CDR3 bases: TGTGCCAGCAGCCCCGCGGGGGGGGAGCTGTTTTTT. Encoded protein: CASSPAGGELFF.